This is a list of T cell receptor beta chains from one sample in a study of blood T cell repertoires in COVID-19. Profiled with immunoSEQ multiplex PCR; TCRdb holds only in-frame clones, not every one. Among about 280,000 clones listed, roughly 89% were seen once. Sequenced input: peripheral blood. These receptors all come from a man aged 50 or older with acute or convalescent COVID-19. Each CDR3 is given with its conserved first and last residue. Each record gives: clone size, V gene, D gene, J gene, CDR3 DNA, CDR3 protein. The D gene is left open where the match is weak. The listing skips clone size in some rows; elsewhere it reads once, few, many or a size class.

clone size: .; V gene: TRBV27; D gene: TRBD2; J gene: TRBJ2-1; CDR3 DNA: TGTGCCAGCAGTACAAGCGGGGGGGCCTACAATGAGCAGTTCTTC; CDR3 protein: CASSTSGGAYNEQFF
clone size: .; V gene: TRBV5-8; D gene: TRBD1; J gene: TRBJ1-2; CDR3 DNA: TGTGCCAGCAGCCGACAGGGGGCAGGGGGCTACACCTTC; CDR3 protein: CASSRQGAGGYTF
clone size: .; V gene: TRBV3-1/TRBV3-2; D gene: .; J gene: TRBJ1-5; CDR3 DNA: TGTGCCAGCAGCCAAATGGAAACACGGGGACCCCAGCATTTT; CDR3 protein: CASSQMETRGPQHF
clone size: once; V gene: TRBV3-1/TRBV3-2; D gene: TRBD1; J gene: TRBJ2-5; CDR3 DNA: TGTGCCAGCAGCCGAGGGGGCACGCAAGAGACCCAGTACTTC; CDR3 protein: CASSRGGTQETQYF
clone size: .; V gene: TRBV21-1; D gene: .; J gene: TRBJ2-1; CDR3 DNA: TGTGCCAGCAGGACTGTCGCCTACAATGAGCAGTTCTTC; CDR3 protein: CASRTVAYNEQFF
clone size: few; V gene: TRBV5-1; D gene: TRBD1; J gene: TRBJ2-7; CDR3 DNA: TGCGCCAGCAGCGCCACAGGGGGCGGCGAGCAGTACTTC; CDR3 protein: CASSATGGGEQYF
clone size: once; V gene: TRBV7-3; D gene: .; J gene: TRBJ2-1; CDR3 DNA: TGTGCCAGCAGCTCAAGATCGGGCGGGTGGGAGGACAATGAGCAGTTCTTC; CDR3 protein: CASSSRSGGWEDNEQFF
clone size: .; V gene: TRBV15; D gene: .; J gene: TRBJ1-3; CDR3 DNA: TGTGCCACCAGCTCTCGTCCGGGGGTTATAGACACCATATATTTT; CDR3 protein: CATSSRPGVIDTIYF
clone size: once; V gene: TRBV9; D gene: TRBD1; J gene: TRBJ1-1; CDR3 DNA: TGTGCCAGCAGCGTGGGCCCGACAGGGCCGGTGGTTGCGTACACTGAAGCTTTCTTT; CDR3 protein: CASSVGPTGPVVAYTEAFF
clone size: .; V gene: TRBV19; D gene: TRBD2; J gene: TRBJ2-1; CDR3 DNA: TGTGCCAGTACTACGACTGGTGGCGGGGGGTACAATGAGCAGTTCTTC; CDR3 protein: CASTTTGGGGYNEQFF
clone size: .; V gene: TRBV15; D gene: .; J gene: TRBJ2-2; CDR3 DNA: TGTGCCACCAGCAGATCTCACCCGGGGTTGAGCGCCGGGGAGCTGTTTTTT; CDR3 protein: CATSRSHPGLSAGELFF
clone size: .; V gene: TRBV20-1; D gene: .; J gene: TRBJ2-3; CDR3 DNA: TGCAGTGCTAGCTTTCGAGATACGCAGTATTTT; CDR3 protein: CSASFRDTQYF
clone size: .; V gene: TRBV3-1/TRBV3-2; D gene: .; J gene: TRBJ1-1; CDR3 DNA: TGTGCCAGCAGCCATACTTCCAGGGACACTGAAGCTTTCTTT; CDR3 protein: CASSHTSRDTEAFF
clone size: .; V gene: TRBV3-1/TRBV3-2; D gene: TRBD2; J gene: TRBJ2-3; CDR3 DNA: TGTGCCAGCAGCGCCAAGCGGGGTACCCGGGATACGCAGTATTTT; CDR3 protein: CASSAKRGTRDTQYF
clone size: .; V gene: TRBV10-3; D gene: TRBD1; J gene: TRBJ2-7; CDR3 DNA: TGTGCCATCAGTGAGTGGGACAGGGGCTCCTACGAGCAGTACTTC; CDR3 protein: CAISEWDRGSYEQYF
clone size: .; V gene: TRBV3-1/TRBV3-2; D gene: TRBD1; J gene: TRBJ2-3; CDR3 DNA: TGTGCCAGCAGCCAAGCTGGAAGGGGGCGGGTAGATACGCAGTATTTT; CDR3 protein: CASSQAGRGRVDTQYF
clone size: .; V gene: TRBV2; D gene: .; J gene: TRBJ1-2; CDR3 DNA: TGTGCCAGTTCAAGCGGACAGAACTATGGCTACACCTTC; CDR3 protein: CASSSGQNYGYTF
clone size: .; V gene: TRBV19; D gene: TRBD1; J gene: TRBJ1-5; CDR3 DNA: TGTGCCAGTAGTCCCAGGGACAGGGTGCAGCCCCAGCATTTT; CDR3 protein: CASSPRDRVQPQHF
clone size: .; V gene: TRBV12-3/TRBV12-4; D gene: .; J gene: TRBJ1-2; CDR3 DNA: TGTGCCAGCAGAGTGGAAGGGGTCGCTGGCTACACCTTC; CDR3 protein: CASRVEGVAGYTF
clone size: once; V gene: TRBV28; D gene: .; J gene: TRBJ2-7; CDR3 DNA: TGTGCCAGCAGCCCCCCGGAGGGGAGGGAGCAGTACTTC; CDR3 protein: CASSPPEGREQYF
clone size: .; V gene: TRBV6-5; D gene: TRBD1; J gene: TRBJ2-7; CDR3 DNA: TGTGCCAGCAGTCCCTTCGGGCAGGGGGAAAACGAGCAGTACTTC; CDR3 protein: CASSPFGQGENEQYF
clone size: once; V gene: TRBV4-1; D gene: .; J gene: TRBJ1-3; CDR3 DNA: TGCGCCAGCAGCTGGCGCAGGGAAGATGGAAACACCATATATTTT; CDR3 protein: CASSWRREDGNTIYF
clone size: .; V gene: TRBV19; D gene: TRBD1; J gene: TRBJ1-4; CDR3 DNA: TGTGCCAGTAGAGATTTTACAGGGGATAATGAAAAACTGTTTTTT; CDR3 protein: CASRDFTGDNEKLFF
clone size: .; V gene: TRBV18; D gene: .; J gene: TRBJ1-2; CDR3 DNA: TGTGCCAGCTCACCTAGCAGGGATGGCTACACCTTC; CDR3 protein: CASSPSRDGYTF
clone size: .; V gene: TRBV30; D gene: .; J gene: TRBJ2-1; CDR3 DNA: TGTGCCTGGAGGGTCCCTAATAACAATGAGCAGTTCTTC; CDR3 protein: CAWRVPNNNEQFF
clone size: .; V gene: TRBV18; D gene: .; J gene: TRBJ1-5; CDR3 DNA: TGTGCCAGCTCACCGGGCACCAATCAGCCCCAGCATTTT; CDR3 protein: CASSPGTNQPQHF
clone size: .; V gene: TRBV6-6; D gene: .; J gene: TRBJ2-3; CDR3 DNA: TGTGCCAGCAGGCCGAACCCAGCCGGGGATACGCAGTATTTT; CDR3 protein: CASRPNPAGDTQYF
clone size: .; V gene: TRBV2; D gene: .; J gene: TRBJ1-1; CDR3 DNA: TGTGCCAGCAGTGACAACGCGGGATCTGAAGCTTTCTTT; CDR3 protein: CASSDNAGSEAFF
clone size: few; V gene: TRBV2; D gene: .; J gene: TRBJ1-2; CDR3 DNA: TGTGCCAGTGGGACACAAGCTAACTATGGCTACACCTTC; CDR3 protein: CASGTQANYGYTF
clone size: .; V gene: TRBV21-1; D gene: .; J gene: TRBJ1-5; CDR3 DNA: TGTGCCAGCAAGATAGGAGGGAGCAATCAGCCCCAGCATTTT; CDR3 protein: CASKIGGSNQPQHF
clone size: .; V gene: TRBV7-6; D gene: .; J gene: TRBJ1-3; CDR3 DNA: TGTGCCAGCAGCCCTCAGGGGAGAGGAGGAAACACCATATATTTT; CDR3 protein: CASSPQGRGGNTIYF
clone size: .; V gene: TRBV3-1/TRBV3-2; D gene: .; J gene: TRBJ2-5; CDR3 DNA: TGTGCCAGCAGCCGCAGACTAGTTGGGGAGACCCAGTACTTC; CDR3 protein: CASSRRLVGETQYF
clone size: .; V gene: TRBV9; D gene: .; J gene: TRBJ2-2; CDR3 DNA: TGTGCCAGCACCCGCGACGGGGGGCGGGCCGGGGAGCTGTTTTTT; CDR3 protein: CASTRDGGRAGELFF
clone size: .; V gene: TRBV7-8; D gene: .; J gene: TRBJ1-3; CDR3 DNA: TGTGCCAGCAGCCGACAGTCTGGAAACACCATATATTTT; CDR3 protein: CASSRQSGNTIYF
clone size: once; V gene: TRBV6-6; D gene: TRBD1; J gene: TRBJ1-2; CDR3 DNA: TGTGCCAGCAGATCAGGGGGTGGATATGGCTACACCTTC; CDR3 protein: CASRSGGGYGYTF
clone size: many; V gene: TRBV16; D gene: TRBD1; J gene: TRBJ1-2; CDR3 DNA: TGTGCCAGCAGCCAATTGGGCCCACAGGGGGATGGCTACACCTTC; CDR3 protein: CASSQLGPQGDGYTF
clone size: .; V gene: TRBV18; D gene: .; J gene: TRBJ1-1; CDR3 DNA: TGTGCCAGCTCACCCGACAGATACACTGAAGCTTTCTTT; CDR3 protein: CASSPDRYTEAFF
clone size: .; V gene: TRBV18; D gene: .; J gene: TRBJ1-4; CDR3 DNA: TGTGCCAGCTCACCTCTAGGGGCGACTAATGAAAAACTGTTTTTT; CDR3 protein: CASSPLGATNEKLFF
clone size: .; V gene: TRBV28; D gene: TRBD1; J gene: TRBJ1-5; CDR3 DNA: TGTGCCAGTTTGGGACAGGATTATCAGCCCCAGCATTTT; CDR3 protein: CASLGQDYQPQHF
clone size: .; V gene: TRBV7-8; D gene: .; J gene: TRBJ2-7; CDR3 DNA: TGTGCCAGCAGCTTAGACCTCGGGCAGTACTTC; CDR3 protein: CASSLDLGQYF
clone size: once; V gene: TRBV5-6; D gene: .; J gene: TRBJ1-6; CDR3 DNA: TGTGCCAGCAGGCAGGGGCCTTATAATTCACCCCTCCACTTT; CDR3 protein: CASRQGPYNSPLHF